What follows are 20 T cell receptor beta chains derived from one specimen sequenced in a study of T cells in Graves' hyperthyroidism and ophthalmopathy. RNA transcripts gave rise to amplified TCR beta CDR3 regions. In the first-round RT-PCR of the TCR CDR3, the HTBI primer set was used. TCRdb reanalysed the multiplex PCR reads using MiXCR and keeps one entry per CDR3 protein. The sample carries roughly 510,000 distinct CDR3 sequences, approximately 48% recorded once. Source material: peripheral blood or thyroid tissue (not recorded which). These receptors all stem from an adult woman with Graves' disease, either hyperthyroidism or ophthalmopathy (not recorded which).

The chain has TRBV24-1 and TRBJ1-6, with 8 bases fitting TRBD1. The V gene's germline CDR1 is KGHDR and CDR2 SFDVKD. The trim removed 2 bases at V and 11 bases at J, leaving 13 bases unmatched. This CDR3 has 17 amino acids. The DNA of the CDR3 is TGTGCCACCAGTGATTCTCCGGGACAGGACGCGAGTCCACCCCTCCACTTT. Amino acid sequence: CATSDSPGQDASPPLHF.

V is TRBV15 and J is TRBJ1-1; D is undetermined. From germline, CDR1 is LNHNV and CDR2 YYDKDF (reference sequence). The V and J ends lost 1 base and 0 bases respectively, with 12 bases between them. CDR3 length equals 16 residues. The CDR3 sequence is CATSRANDIMNTEAFF. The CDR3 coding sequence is TGTGCCACCAGCAGAGCTAACGACATAATGAACACTGAAGCTTTCTTT.

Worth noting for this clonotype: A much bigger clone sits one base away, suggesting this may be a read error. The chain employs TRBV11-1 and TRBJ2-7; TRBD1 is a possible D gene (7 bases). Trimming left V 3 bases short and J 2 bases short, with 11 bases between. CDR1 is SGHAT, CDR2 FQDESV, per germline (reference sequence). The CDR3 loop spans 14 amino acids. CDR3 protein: CASSLGGQPYEQYF. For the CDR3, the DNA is TGTGCCAGCAGCTTGGGGGGACAGCCCTACGAGCAGTACTTC.

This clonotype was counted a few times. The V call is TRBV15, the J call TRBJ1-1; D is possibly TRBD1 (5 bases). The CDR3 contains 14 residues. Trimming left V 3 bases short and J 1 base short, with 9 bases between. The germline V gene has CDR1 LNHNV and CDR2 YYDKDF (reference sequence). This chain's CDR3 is CATSRGDANTEAFF. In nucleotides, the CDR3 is TGTGCCACCAGCAGGGGGGACGCGAACACTGAAGCTTTCTTT.

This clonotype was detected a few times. The CDR3 loop is CASSPYGTQDTEAFF. The DNA for the CDR3 is TGTGCCAGCAGCCCGTACGGGACTCAGGACACTGAAGCTTTCTTT. The chain couples TRBV7-2 to TRBJ1-1; D might be TRBD1 (5 bases). Trimming pared 5 bases from V and 3 bases from J, leaving 16 bases between. Germline V gene sequence: CDR1 SGHTA, CDR2 FQGNSA. The CDR3 is 15 amino acids.

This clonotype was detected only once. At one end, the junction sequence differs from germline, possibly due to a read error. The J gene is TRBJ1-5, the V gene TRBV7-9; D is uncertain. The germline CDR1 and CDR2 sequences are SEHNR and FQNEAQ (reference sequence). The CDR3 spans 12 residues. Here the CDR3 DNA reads TGTGCCAGCAGCCTAGCCCGGGAGCCCCAGCATTTT. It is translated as CASSLAREPQHF.

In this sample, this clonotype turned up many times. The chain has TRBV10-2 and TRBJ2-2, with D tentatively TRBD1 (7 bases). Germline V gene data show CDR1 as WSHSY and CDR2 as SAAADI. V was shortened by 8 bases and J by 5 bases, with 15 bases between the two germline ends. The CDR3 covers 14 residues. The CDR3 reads CASGKSGGTGELFF. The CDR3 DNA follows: TGCGCCAGCGGGAAATCAGGGGGGACCGGGGAGCTGTTTTTT.

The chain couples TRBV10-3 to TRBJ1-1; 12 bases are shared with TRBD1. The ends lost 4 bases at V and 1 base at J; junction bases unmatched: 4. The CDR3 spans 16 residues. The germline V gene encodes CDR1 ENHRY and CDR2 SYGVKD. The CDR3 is CAISAGTGGRNTEAFF. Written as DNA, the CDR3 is TGTGCCATCAGTGCAGGGACAGGGGGCCGGAACACTGAAGCTTTCTTT.

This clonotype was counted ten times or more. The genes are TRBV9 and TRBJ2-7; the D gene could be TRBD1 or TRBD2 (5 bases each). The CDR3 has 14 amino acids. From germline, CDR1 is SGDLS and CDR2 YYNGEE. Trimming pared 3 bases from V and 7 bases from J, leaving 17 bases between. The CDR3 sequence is CASSAGQTIGEQYF. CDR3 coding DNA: TGTGCCAGCAGCGCGGGGCAAACGATCGGGGAGCAGTACTTC.

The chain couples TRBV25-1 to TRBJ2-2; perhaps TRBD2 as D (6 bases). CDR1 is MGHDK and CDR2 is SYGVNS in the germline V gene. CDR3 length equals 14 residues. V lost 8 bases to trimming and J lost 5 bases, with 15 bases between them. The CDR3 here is CASRFAGMTGELFF. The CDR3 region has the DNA TGTGCCAGCCGTTTTGCGGGAATGACCGGGGAGCTGTTTTTT.

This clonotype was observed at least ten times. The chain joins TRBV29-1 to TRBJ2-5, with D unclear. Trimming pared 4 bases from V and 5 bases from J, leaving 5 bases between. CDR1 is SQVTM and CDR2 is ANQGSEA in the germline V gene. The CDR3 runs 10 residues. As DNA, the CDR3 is TGCAGCGTTGCTGTGGAGACCCAGTACTTC. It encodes CSVAVETQYF.

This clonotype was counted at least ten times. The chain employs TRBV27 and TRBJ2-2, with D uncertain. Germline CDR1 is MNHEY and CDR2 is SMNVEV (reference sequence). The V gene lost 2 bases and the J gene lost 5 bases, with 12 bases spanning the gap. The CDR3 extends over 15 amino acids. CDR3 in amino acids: CASSLRSASTGELFF. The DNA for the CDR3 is TGTGCCAGCAGTTTAAGATCCGCGTCGACCGGGGAGCTGTTTTTT.

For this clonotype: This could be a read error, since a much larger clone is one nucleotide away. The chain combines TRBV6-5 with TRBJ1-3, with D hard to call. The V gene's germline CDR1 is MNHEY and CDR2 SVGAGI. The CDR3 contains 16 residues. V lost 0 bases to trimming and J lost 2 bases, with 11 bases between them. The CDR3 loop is CASSYSTGPPGNTIYF. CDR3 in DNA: TGTGCCAGCAGTTACTCCACTGGCCCCCCTGGAAACACCATATATTTT.

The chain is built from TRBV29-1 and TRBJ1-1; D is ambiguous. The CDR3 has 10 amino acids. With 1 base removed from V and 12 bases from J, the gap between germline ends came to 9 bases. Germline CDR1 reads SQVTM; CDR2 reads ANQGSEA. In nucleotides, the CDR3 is TGCAGCGTTGAAGGGGGAAAGACTTTCTTT. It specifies CSVEGGKTFF.

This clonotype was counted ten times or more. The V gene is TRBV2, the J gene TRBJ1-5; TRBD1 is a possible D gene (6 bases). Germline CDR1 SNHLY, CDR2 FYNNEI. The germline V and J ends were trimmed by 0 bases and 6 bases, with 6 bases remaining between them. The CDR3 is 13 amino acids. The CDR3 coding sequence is TGTGCCAGCAGTGAAGCAGGGGGTCAGCCCCAGCATTTT. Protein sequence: CASSEAGGQPQHF.

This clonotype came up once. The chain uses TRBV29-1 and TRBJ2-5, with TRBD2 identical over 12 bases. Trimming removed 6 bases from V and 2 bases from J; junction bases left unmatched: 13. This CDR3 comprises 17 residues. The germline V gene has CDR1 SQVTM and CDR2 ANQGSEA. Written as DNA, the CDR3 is TGCAGCGTAGCGAGACTAGCGGGAGCACTTGGACAAGAGACCCAGTACTTC. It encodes CSVARLAGALGQETQYF.

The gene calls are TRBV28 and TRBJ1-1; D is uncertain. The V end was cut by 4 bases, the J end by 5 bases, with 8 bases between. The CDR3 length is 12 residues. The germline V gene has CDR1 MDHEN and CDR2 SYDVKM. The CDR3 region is CASSSHGTEAFF. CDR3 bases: TGTGCCAGCAGTTCTCATGGGACTGAAGCTTTCTTT.

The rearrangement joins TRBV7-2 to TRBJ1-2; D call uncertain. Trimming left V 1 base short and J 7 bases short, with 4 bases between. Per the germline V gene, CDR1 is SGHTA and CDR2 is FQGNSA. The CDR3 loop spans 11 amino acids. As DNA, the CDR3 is TGTGCCAGCAGCTTAGTGCGTGGCTACACCTTC. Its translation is CASSLVRGYTF.

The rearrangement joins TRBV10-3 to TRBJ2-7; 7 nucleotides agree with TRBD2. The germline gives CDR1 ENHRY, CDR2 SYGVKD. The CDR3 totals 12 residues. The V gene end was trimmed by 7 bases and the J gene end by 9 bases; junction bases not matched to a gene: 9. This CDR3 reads CAIINEAGRQYF. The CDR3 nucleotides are TGTGCCATCATAAACGAAGCGGGACGGCAGTACTTC.

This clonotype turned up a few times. The CDR3 region is CSAQDTGAREQYF. Written as DNA, the CDR3 is TGCAGTGCCCAGGACACGGGGGCGCGTGAGCAGTACTTC. The chain has TRBV20-1 and TRBJ2-7; D is perhaps TRBD1 or TRBD2 (6 bases each). Deletions cut 6 bases from V and 7 bases from J, with 19 bases between. This CDR3 contains 13 residues. The germline gives CDR1 DFQATT, CDR2 SNEGSKA (reference sequence).